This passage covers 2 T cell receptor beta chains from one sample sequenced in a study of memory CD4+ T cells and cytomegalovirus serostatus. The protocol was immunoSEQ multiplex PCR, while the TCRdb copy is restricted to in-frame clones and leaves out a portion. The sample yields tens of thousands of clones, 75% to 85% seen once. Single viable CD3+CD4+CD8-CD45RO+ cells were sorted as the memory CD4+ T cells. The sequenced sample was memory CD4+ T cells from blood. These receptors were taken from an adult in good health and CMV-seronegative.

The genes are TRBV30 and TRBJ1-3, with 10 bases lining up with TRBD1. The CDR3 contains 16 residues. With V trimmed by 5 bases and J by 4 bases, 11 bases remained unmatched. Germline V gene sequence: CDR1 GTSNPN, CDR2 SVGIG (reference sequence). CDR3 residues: CAWRSPRQGAGNTIYF. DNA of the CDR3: TGTGCCTGGCGTTCCCCACGACAGGGGGCGGGAAACACCATATATTTT.

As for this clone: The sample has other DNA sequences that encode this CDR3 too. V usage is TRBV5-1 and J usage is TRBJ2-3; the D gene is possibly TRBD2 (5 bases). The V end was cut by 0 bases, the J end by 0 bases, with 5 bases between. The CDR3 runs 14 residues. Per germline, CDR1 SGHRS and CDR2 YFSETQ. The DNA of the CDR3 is TGCGCCAGCAGCTTGGGGGAGAGCACAGATACGCAGTATTTT. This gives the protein CASSLGESTDTQYF.